Presented here are 15 T cell receptor beta chains from one specimen sequenced in a study of blood T cell repertoires in COVID-19. Using immunoSEQ multiplex PCR, the repertoire was profiled, and TCRdb retains in-frame clones only, with some absent. The table includes 150,000 or so clones, 86% detected once. The sample taken for sequencing was peripheral blood. The origin of the receptors is a man aged 18 to 35 with acute or convalescent COVID-19.

V gene TRBV5-6 combines with J gene TRBJ1-1; D uncertain. This CDR3 contains 11 residues. CDR1 SGHDT and CDR2 YYEEEE come from the germline V gene. V was trimmed by 0 bases and J by 5 bases, leaving 2 bases between them. This CDR3 reads CASSLVTEAFF. The CDR3 DNA reads as TGTGCCAGCAGCTTGGTAACTGAAGCTTTCTTT. Full variable domain (missing parts from reference TRBV5-6 and TRBJ1-1): DAGVTQSPTHLIKTRGQQVTLRCSPKSGHDTVSWYQQALGQGPQFIFQYYEEEERQRGNFPDRFSGHQFPNYSSELNVNALLLGDSALYLCASSLVTEAFFGQGTRLTVV.

V is TRBV9 and J is TRBJ1-2, with TRBD1 identical over 9 bases. Trimming removed 4 bases from V and 8 bases from J; junction bases left unmatched: 12. The CDR3 is 15 amino acids. CDR1 is SGDLS and CDR2 is YYNGEE in the germline V gene. The CDR3 DNA reads as TGTGCCAGCAGCCCTCGGACAGGGGAACTATACGGCTACACCTTC. Translating it yields CASSPRTGELYGYTF.

As to this clone: The junction departs from germline at one end; a sequencing error may be responsible. V is TRBV6-5 and J is TRBJ1-2; the D is unclear. The germline V gene has CDR1 MNHEY and CDR2 SVGAGI. The CDR3 spans 13 residues. CDR3 in amino acids: CASSYVRSGLDIF. CDR3 nucleotide sequence: TGTGCCAGCAGTTACGTTAGGTCAGGTCTTGATATCTTC.

This chain links TRBV27 with TRBJ1-6; a weak D match, TRBD1 (6 bases). Germline CDR1 is MNHEY and CDR2 is SMNVEV (reference sequence). V lost 5 bases, J lost 14 bases, and 16 bases lay in between. The CDR3 has 13 amino acids. CDR3 DNA sequence: TGTGCCAGCAGTGTTCCGGGGGGGGCGACCCTCCACTTT. This sequence encodes CASSVPGGATLHF.

The chain has TRBV29-1 and TRBJ1-1; no clear D gene. The CDR3 runs 13 residues. Germline V lookup: CDR1 SQVTM, CDR2 ANQGSEA. V was clipped by 7 bases and J by 5 bases, with 17 bases between them. CDR3 residues: CSAARELRTEAFF. CDR3 in DNA: TGCAGCGCGGCACGGGAATTGAGGACTGAAGCTTTCTTT.

This rearrangement joins TRBV28 to TRBJ1-1; D gene ambiguous. CDR1 MDHEN and CDR2 SYDVKM come from the germline V gene. CDR3 length equals 14 residues. Between the trimmed V and J ends, which lost 3 bases and 1 base, there was a span of 9 bases. CDR3 residues: CASSLTLGNTEAFF. DNA of the CDR3: TGTGCCAGCAGTTTGACTCTCGGGAACACTGAAGCTTTCTTT.

This rearrangement joins TRBV4-1 to TRBJ1-2; possible D gene TRBD1, 5 bases. CDR1 and CDR2 from the germline V gene are MGHRA and YSYEKL. Trimming stripped 4 bases from V and 1 base from J, with 7 bases between. CDR3 length equals 13 residues. The CDR3 sequence is CASSLQGNYGYTF. The CDR3 nucleotides read TGCGCCAGCAGCCTTCAGGGTAACTATGGCTACACCTTC.

The rearrangement joins TRBV25-1 to TRBJ1-2, with D unresolved. V was clipped by 5 bases and J by 2 bases, with 9 bases between them. The CDR3 runs to 13 residues. CDR1 is MGHDK, CDR2 SYGVNS, per germline. CDR3 bases: TGTGCCAGCAGTCTAGACGGAAACTATGGCTACACCTTC. Translated: CASSLDGNYGYTF.

This chain connects TRBV18 to TRBJ1-6; 8 bases are shared with TRBD1. V was pared by 3 bases and J by 6 bases, with 1 base of the junction left unmatched. CDR1 and CDR2 from the germline V gene are KGHSH and LQKENI. The CDR3 loop spans 14 amino acids. This CDR3 reads CASSPDRVNSPLHF. The CDR3 coding sequence is TGTGCCAGCTCACCGGACAGGGTTAATTCACCCCTCCACTTT.

V usage is TRBV18 and J usage is TRBJ1-5; the D gene is possibly TRBD1 (5 bases). Trimming cost V 6 bases and J 0 bases, with 18 bases left between them. This CDR3 is 17 amino acids long. In germline, CDR1 is KGHSH, CDR2 LQKENI. The CDR3 sequence is CASSPGGRANSNQPQHF. In DNA form, the CDR3 reads TGTGCCAGCTCCCCAGGTGGCAGGGCAAATAGCAATCAGCCCCAGCATTTT.

The chain is built from TRBV9 and TRBJ2-1, with 10 bases aligning to TRBD2. Unmatched junction bases numbered 4, after V lost 4 bases and J lost 0 bases. This CDR3 is 16 amino acids long. Germline loops: CDR1 SGDLS, CDR2 YYNGEE. The CDR3 protein is CASSPSGGVSYNEQFF. The CDR3 DNA reads TGTGCCAGCAGCCCCAGCGGGGGGGTCTCCTACAATGAGCAGTTCTTC.

CDR3 DNA: TGCGCCAGCAGCCAAAGGACAGGATTCACCGGGGAGCTGTTTTTT. Its translation: CASSQRTGFTGELFF. The chain couples TRBV4-1 to TRBJ2-2; 7 bases are shared with TRBD1. Germline CDR1 reads MGHRA; CDR2 reads YSYEKL. The CDR3 has 15 residues. The trim removed 2 bases at V and 4 bases at J, leaving 4 bases unmatched.

The V call is TRBV30, the J call TRBJ1-3; D uncertain. The CDR3 sequence is 14 residues long. The germline V gene has CDR1 GTSNPN and CDR2 SVGIG (reference sequence). V was clipped by 3 bases and J by 0 bases, with 9 bases between them. The CDR3 DNA reads as TGTGCCTGGAGCCCCAAAATCTCTGGAAACACCATATATTTT. Translated: CAWSPKISGNTIYF.

The gene calls are TRBV19 and TRBJ1-1; a possible D gene is TRBD1 (6 bases). V lost 7 bases and J 0 bases, leaving 18 bases between the germline ends. Germline CDR1 reads LNHDA; CDR2 reads SQIVND (reference sequence). This CDR3 has 16 residues. The CDR3 region is CASKFRTTGMNTEAFF. The DNA for the CDR3 is TGTGCCAGTAAATTTAGAACTACAGGGATGAACACTGAAGCTTTCTTT.

The chain has TRBV6-5 and TRBJ1-2; 8 bases agree with TRBD1. The CDR3 spans 14 residues. The trim removed 5 bases at V and 4 bases at J, leaving 6 bases unmatched. The V gene's germline CDR1 is MNHEY and CDR2 SVGAGI. CDR3 nucleotides: TGTGCCAGCAGTCCGAACCAGGGGGCCTATGGCTACACCTTC. The encoded protein is CASSPNQGAYGYTF.